The 15 T cell receptor beta chains in this list originate from one sample, sequenced in a study of blood T cells in healthy people across ages. It was with a sample-barcoded 5' primer and a J-beta primer mix that a second PCR of about 6 to 12 cycles was run. TCRdb reprocessed the 5' RACE reads with MiXCR, giving one entry per CDR3 protein. The data hold around 990,000 distinct CDR3 sequences, with roughly two fifths observed a single time. Input material: blood. These receptors all come from a man aged 18 to 30 in good health.

The V gene is TRBV7-6, the J gene TRBJ2-7, with D hard to call. Trimming removed 4 bases from V and 4 bases from J, with 14 bases in between. Looked up from germline, CDR1 is SGHVS and CDR2 is FNYEAQ. The CDR3 contains 14 residues. The CDR3 spells CASSSEALTYEQYF. The CDR3 bases are TGTGCCAGCAGCTCCGAAGCCCTTACTTACGAGCAGTACTTC. The variable domain in full, with the rest retrieved from reference TRBV7-6 and TRBJ2-7, is GAGVSQSPRYKVTKRGQDVALRCDPISGHVSLYWYRQALGQGPEFLTYFNYEAQQDKSGLPNDRFSAERPEGSISTLTIQRTEQRDSAMYRCASSSEALTYEQYFGPGTRLTVT.

The V gene is TRBV12-5, the J gene TRBJ2-3; 10 nucleotides line up with TRBD1. V was clipped by 5 bases and J by 4 bases; unmatched bases: 3. Germline V gene lookup returns CDR1 LGHNT and CDR2 FRNRAP. The CDR3 loop spans 14 amino acids. CDR3 bases: TGTGCTAGTGGTATCGGACAGGGGGCAGATACGCAGTATTTT. Amino acid sequence: CASGIGQGADTQYF.

As to this clonotype: A much larger clone is a single base away; this may be a read error. The rearrangement links TRBV25-1 to TRBJ2-5; 8 bases map to TRBD1. The germline gives CDR1 MGHDK, CDR2 SYGVNS. CDR3 size: 12 residues. This CDR3 is CTSRDRQETQYF. The CDR3 DNA reads TGTACCAGCCGGGACAGGCAAGAGACCCAGTACTTC.

Notes on this clonotype: This may come from a read error, since a much larger clone is one base off. The chain recombines TRBV12-3 or TRBV12-4 with TRBJ2-7; 7 bases map to TRBD2. The last part of the DNA fits TRBJ2-5 better; the J call may be wrong. The CDR3 length is 14 residues. The CDR3 is CASISSTSLGTQYF. As DNA, the CDR3 is TGTGCCAGCATTTCATCGACTAGCCTGGGGACCCAGTACTTC.

For this clonotype: A junction boundary mismatches the germline segment, possibly from a read error. This sequence joins TRBV24-1 and TRBJ2-1, with 9 bases lining up with TRBD1. The CDR3 is 17 amino acids. CDR1 and CDR2 from the germline V gene are KGHDR and SFDVKD. The chain's CDR3 is CAASDGGTGTSYNEQFF. Written as DNA, the CDR3 is TGTGCCGCCAGTGACGGCGGGACAGGGACGTCCTACAATGAGCAGTTCTTC.

This clonotype was detected a few times. The chain has TRBV7-2 and TRBJ2-5; possibly TRBD1 or TRBD2 for D (6 bases each). The end of the DNA is better explained by TRBJ2-7, so the J call may be wrong. The CDR3 sequence is 14 residues long. Per the germline V gene, CDR1 is SGHTA and CDR2 is FQGNSA. The CDR3 DNA reads TGTGCCAGCAGCTTAGTAGACAGGAGGGACGAGCAGTACTTC. Its protein is CASSLVDRRDEQYF.

About this clonotype itself: A read error may account for a junction end that differs from germline. J is TRBJ1-2 and V is TRBV29-1; 7 positions match TRBD1. Germline-derived CDR1 and CDR2 are SQVTM and ANQGSEA. The CDR3 runs to 13 residues. CDR3 bases: TGCAGCGTTGAACGGGACAGCATCTATGGCTGCACCTTC. Protein sequence: CSVERDSIYGCTF.

This clonotype appeared a few times. This chain uses TRBV6-2 or TRBV6-3 with TRBJ2-1; 9 bases align to TRBD2. CDR1 and CDR2 (germline): MNHEY, SVGEGT. Trimming took 1 base from V and 5 from J; bases not matched to a gene: 6. CDR3 size: 16 residues. The CDR3 loop is CASSYLSGGLNNEQFF. CDR3 sequence (DNA): TGTGCCAGCAGTTACTTGAGCGGGGGGTTAAACAATGAGCAGTTCTTC.

J is TRBJ1-1 and V is TRBV20-1; D is unclear. Germline V gene lookup returns CDR1 DFQATT and CDR2 SNEGSKA (reference sequence). V was shortened by 1 base and J by 5 bases, with 11 bases between the two germline ends. CDR3 length: 13 residues. The CDR3 protein is CSARVGSRTEAFF. The CDR3 region has the DNA TGCAGTGCTAGAGTGGGCAGTCGGACTGAAGCTTTCTTT.

V is TRBV6-2 or TRBV6-3 and J is TRBJ2-1, with 7 bases matching TRBD2. The CDR3 has 14 amino acids. V shed 5 bases and J 8 bases; nucleotides not matched to a gene: 9. In germline, CDR1 is MNHEY, CDR2 SVGEGT. For the CDR3, the DNA is TGTGCCAGCAGTCTGCTAGCGGCGGGGGATGAGCAGTTCTTC. As protein: CASSLLAAGDEQFF.

This clonotype was seen at least ten times. J is TRBJ1-5 and V is TRBV28; 8 nucleotides match TRBD1. Germline CDR1 reads MDHEN; CDR2 reads SYDVKM. The CDR3 length is 15 residues. After removal of 6 bases from V and 3 bases from J, the junction contained 7 bases not matched to a gene. As DNA, the CDR3 is TGTGCCAGCAGCCTCGGGACAGGAGTCAATCAGCCCCAGCATTTT. Translation gives CASSLGTGVNQPQHF.

This chain's CDR3 is CASSLNQGEGNIQYF. The CDR3 DNA is TGTGCCAGCAGCTTAAACCAGGGGGAGGGAAACATTCAGTACTTC. The chain combines TRBV7-3 with TRBJ2-7, with D possibly being TRBD1 or TRBD2 (7 bases each). TRBJ2-4 matches the DNA end more closely, so the J call is doubtful. The CDR3 sequence is 15 residues long. CDR1 and CDR2 from the germline V gene are SGHTA and FQGTGA.

The chain carries TRBV20-1 and TRBJ1-2; the D is unclear. This CDR3 region has 13 residues. Trimming took off 6 bases at V and 0 bases at J, with 11 bases between the two ends. In germline, CDR1 is DFQATT, CDR2 SNEGSKA (reference sequence). This chain's CDR3 is CSAAAEANYGYTF. The CDR3, as DNA: TGCAGTGCCGCAGCTGAAGCTAACTATGGCTACACCTTC.

The rearrangement joins TRBV12-3 or TRBV12-4 to TRBJ2-7; 7 positions match TRBD1. Trimming at V came to 5 bases and at J to 11 bases, leaving 6 bases not matched to a gene. The CDR3 contains 11 residues. CDR3 sequence reads: CASSEGAREYF. CDR3 sequence (DNA): TGTGCCAGCAGTGAGGGGGCTAGGGAGTACTTC.

The table lists this clonotype with a few counts. The gene calls are TRBV6-5 and TRBJ2-7, with 11 nucleotides matching TRBD1. V lost 6 bases to trimming and J lost 3 bases; unmatched junction nucleotides: 4. This CDR3 has 14 amino acids. Looked up from germline, CDR1 is MNHEY and CDR2 is SVGAGI. CDR3 amino acids: CASRTGTGGYEQYF. The CDR3 nucleotides are TGTGCCAGCAGAACCGGGACAGGGGGCTACGAGCAGTACTTC.